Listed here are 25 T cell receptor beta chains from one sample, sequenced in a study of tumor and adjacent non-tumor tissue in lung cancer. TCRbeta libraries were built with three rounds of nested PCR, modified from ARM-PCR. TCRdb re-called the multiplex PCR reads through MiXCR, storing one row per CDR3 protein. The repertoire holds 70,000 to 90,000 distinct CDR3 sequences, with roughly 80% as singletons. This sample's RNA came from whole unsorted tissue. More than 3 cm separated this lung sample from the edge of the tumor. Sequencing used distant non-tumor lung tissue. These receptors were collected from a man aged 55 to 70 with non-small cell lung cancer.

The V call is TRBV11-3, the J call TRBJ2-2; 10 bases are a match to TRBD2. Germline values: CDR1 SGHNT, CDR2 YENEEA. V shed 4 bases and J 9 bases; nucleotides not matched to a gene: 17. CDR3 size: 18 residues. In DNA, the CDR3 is TGTGCCAGCAGCTCTCGGGGAGCGGGAGGGTACAGAGCCAGGGAGCTGTTTTTT. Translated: CASSSRGAGGYRARELFF.

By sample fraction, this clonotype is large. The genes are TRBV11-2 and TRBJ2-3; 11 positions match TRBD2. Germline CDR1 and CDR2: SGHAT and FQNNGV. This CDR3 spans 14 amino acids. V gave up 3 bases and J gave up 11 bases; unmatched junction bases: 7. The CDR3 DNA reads TGTGCCAGCAGCTTTCTAGCGGGGGGCGTTCAGCAGTATTTT. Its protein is CASSFLAGGVQQYF.

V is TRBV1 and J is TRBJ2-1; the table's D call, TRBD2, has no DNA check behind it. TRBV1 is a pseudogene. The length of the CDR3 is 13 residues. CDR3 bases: TGCATCAGCACCCGGGGGGAGGACAATGAGCAGTTCTTC. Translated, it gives CISTRGEDNEQFF.

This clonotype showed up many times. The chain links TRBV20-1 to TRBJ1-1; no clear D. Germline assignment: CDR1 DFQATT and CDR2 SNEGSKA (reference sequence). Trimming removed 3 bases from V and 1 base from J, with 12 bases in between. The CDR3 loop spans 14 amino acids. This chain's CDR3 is CSASSQISNTEAFF. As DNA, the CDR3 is TGCAGTGCTAGCTCACAGATCTCGAACACTGAAGCTTTCTTT.

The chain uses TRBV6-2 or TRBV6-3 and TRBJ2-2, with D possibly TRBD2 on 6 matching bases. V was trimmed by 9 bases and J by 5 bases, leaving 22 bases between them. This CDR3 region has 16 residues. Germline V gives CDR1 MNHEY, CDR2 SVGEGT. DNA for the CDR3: TGTGCCAGTAGTCACCCCCGGGAGAGGCGAACCGGGGAGCTGTTTTTT. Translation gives CASSHPRERRTGELFF.

CDR3 nucleotides: TGTGCCAGCAGCCGGACTAGCGGATGGGCTAACGCCGGGGAGCTGTTTTTT. Amino acid sequence: CASSRTSGWANAGELFF. The chain couples TRBV11-1 to TRBJ2-2, with TRBD2 identical over 10 bases. J gave up 6 bases and V 5 bases, and 12 bases lay outside the gene matches. The germline gives CDR1 SGHAT, CDR2 FQDESV (reference sequence). This CDR3 is built from 17 residues.

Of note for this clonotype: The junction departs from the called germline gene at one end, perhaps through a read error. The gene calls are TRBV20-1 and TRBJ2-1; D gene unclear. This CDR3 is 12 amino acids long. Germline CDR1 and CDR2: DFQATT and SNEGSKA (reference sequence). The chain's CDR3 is CRAREDGNEHFF. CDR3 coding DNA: TGCAGAGCTAGAGAAGACGGTAATGAGCACTTCTTC.

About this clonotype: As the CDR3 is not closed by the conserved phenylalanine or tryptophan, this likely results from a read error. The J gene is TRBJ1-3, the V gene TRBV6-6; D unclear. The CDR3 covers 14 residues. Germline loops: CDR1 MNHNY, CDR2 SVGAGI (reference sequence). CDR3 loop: CASSYPDSGNTIYS. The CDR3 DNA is TGTGCCAGCAGTTACCCAGACTCTGGAAACACTATATATTCT.

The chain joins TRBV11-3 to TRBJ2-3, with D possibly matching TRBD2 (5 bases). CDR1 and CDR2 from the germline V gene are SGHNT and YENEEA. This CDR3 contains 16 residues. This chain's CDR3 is CVSSSGLLGVTDTQYF. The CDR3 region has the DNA TGTGTTAGCAGCTCCGGACTCTTAGGTGTCACAGATACGCAGTATTTT.

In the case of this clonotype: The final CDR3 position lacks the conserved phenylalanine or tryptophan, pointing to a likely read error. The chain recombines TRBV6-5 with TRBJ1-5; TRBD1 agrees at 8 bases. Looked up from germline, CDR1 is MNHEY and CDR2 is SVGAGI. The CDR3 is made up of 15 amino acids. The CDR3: CDSSYSGQGSQTQHS. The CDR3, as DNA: TGTGACAGCAGTTACAGTGGACAGGGTAGTCAGACCCAGCATTCT.

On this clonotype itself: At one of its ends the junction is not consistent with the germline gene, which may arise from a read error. CDR3 nucleotide sequence: TGCGCCAGCAGTCAAGGTCGGGGATCTAACTACGGCTACACCTTC. This sequence encodes CASSQGRGSNYGYTF. The chain combines TRBV4-1 with TRBJ1-2; D unclear. Germline V CDR1 and CDR2: MGHRA, YSYEKL. CDR3 length: 15 residues.

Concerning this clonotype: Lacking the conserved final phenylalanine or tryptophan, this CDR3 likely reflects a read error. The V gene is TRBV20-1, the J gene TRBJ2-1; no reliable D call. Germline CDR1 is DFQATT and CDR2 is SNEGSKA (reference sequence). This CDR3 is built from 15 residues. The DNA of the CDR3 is TGCAGTGCTAGAGGGCAGGCAGCGTCCTACTATGAGCAGTTCCTC. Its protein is CSARGQAASYYEQFL.

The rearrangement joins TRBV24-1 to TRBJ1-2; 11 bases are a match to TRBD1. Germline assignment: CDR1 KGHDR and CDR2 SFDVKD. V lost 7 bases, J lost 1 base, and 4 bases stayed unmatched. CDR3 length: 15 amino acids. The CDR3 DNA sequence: TGTGCCACCAGCTCGGGACAGGGGGTTAACTATGGCTACACCTTC. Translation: CATSSGQGVNYGYTF.

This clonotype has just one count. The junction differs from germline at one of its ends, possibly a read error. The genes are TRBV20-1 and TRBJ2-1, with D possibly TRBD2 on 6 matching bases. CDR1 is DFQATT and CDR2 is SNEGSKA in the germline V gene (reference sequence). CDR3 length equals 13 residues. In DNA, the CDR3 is TGCAGCGCTATAGGGTCAGCGGGCAATGAGCAGTTCTTC. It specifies CSAIGSAGNEQFF.

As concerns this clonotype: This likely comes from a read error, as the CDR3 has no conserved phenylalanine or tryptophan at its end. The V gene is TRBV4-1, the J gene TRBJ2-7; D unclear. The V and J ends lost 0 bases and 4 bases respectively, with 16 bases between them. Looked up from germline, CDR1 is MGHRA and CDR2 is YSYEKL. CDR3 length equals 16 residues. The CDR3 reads CASSQDFVDVIYEQYL. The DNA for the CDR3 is TGCGCCAGCAGCCAAGATTTTGTGGACGTAATATACGAGCAGTACCTC.

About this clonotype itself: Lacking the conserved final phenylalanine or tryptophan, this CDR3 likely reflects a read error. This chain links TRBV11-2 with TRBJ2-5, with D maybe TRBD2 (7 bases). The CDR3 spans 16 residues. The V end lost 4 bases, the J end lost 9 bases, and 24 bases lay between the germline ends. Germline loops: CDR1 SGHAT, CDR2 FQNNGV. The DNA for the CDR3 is TGTGCCAGCAGCTACACAATGGGGGGGCCAAAGGAGCCCCAGTACATC. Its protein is CASSYTMGGPKEPQYI.

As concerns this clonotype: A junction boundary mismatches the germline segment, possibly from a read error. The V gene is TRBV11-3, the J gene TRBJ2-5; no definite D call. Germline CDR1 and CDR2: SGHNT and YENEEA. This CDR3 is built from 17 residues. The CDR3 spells CTSSLGSSVGSQENQYF. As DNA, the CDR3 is TGTACCAGCAGCTTAGGGTCCAGCGTGGGGTCCCAAGAGAACCAGTACTTC.

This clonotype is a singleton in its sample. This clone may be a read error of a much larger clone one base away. The CDR3 region is CAISSPDGYEQYF. CDR3 DNA sequence: TGTGCCATCTCATCCCCGGACGGCTACGAGCAGTACTTC. The chain employs TRBV28 and TRBJ2-7; D unresolved. The germline V and J ends were trimmed by 10 bases and 3 bases, with 16 bases remaining between them. This CDR3 comprises 13 residues. CDR1 is MDHEN, CDR2 SYDVKM, per germline.

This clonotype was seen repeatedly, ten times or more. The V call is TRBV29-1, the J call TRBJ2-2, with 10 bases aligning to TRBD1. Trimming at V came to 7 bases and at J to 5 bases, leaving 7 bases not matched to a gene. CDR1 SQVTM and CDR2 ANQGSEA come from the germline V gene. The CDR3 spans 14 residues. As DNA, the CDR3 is TGCAGCGCCCAGGACAGGGGGAGAACCGGGGAGCTGTTTTTT. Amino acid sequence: CSAQDRGRTGELFF.

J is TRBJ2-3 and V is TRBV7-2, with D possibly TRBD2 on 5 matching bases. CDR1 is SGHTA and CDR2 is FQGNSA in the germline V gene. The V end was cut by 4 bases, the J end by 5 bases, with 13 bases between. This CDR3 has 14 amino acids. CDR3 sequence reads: CASSSSLTIDTQYF. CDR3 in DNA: TGTGCCAGCAGCTCGTCCTTGACTATAGATACGCAGTATTTT.

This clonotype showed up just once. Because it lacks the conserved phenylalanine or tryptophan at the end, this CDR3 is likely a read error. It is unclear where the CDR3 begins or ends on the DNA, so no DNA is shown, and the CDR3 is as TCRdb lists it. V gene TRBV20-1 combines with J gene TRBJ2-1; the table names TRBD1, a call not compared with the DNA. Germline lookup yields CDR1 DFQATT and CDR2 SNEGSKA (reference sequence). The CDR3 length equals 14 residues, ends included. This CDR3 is CSARVRGGRGKHFS.

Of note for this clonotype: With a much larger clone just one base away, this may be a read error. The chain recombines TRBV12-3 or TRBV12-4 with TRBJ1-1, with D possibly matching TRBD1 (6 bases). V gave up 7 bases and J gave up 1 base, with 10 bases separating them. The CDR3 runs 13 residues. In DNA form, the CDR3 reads TGTGCCAGCAACAGAGGGGGGAACACTGAAGCTTTCTTT. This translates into CASNRGGNTEAFF.

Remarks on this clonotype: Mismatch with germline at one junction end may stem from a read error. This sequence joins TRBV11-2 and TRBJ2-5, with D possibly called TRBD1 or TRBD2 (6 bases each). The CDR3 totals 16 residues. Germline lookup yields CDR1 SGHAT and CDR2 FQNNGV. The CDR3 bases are TGTGCCAGCAGCTCCACAATGTGGGGGGCAAAGGAGACCCAGTACTTT. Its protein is CASSSTMWGAKETQYF.

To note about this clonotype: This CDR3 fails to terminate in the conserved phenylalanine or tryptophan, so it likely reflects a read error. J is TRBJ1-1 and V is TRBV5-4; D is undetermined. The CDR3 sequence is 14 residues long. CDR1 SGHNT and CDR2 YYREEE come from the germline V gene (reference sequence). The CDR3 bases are TGTGCCAGCAGCGCGGGCCATCCGAACGCTGAAGCTTTCTAT. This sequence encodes CASSAGHPNAEAFY.

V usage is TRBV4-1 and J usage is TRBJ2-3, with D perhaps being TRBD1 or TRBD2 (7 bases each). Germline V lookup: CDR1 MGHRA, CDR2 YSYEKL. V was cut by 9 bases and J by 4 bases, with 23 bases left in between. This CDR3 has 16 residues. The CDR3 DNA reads TGCGCCAGTAGCAATCCCAGGGGGGGCCGCTCAGATACGCAGTATTTT. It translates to CASSNPRGGRSDTQYF.